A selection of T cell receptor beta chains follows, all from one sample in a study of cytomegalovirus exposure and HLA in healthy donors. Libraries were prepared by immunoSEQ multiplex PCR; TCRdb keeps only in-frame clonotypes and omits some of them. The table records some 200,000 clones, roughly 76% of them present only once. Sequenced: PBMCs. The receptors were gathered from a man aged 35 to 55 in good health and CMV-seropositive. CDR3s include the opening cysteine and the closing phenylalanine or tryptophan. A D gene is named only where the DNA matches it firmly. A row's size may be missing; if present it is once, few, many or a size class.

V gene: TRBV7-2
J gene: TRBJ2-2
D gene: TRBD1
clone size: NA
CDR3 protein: CASRLDRAGTGELFF
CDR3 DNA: TGTGCCAGCAGGCTTGACAGGGCCGGCACCGGGGAGCTGTTTTTT

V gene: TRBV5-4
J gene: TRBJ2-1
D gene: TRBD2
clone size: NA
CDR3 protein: CASKRAGGDNNEQFF
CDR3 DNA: TGTGCCAGCAAGAGGGCCGGGGGGGATAACAATGAGCAGTTCTTC

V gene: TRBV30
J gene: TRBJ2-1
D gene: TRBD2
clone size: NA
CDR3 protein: CAWGTRGYNEQFF
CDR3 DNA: TGTGCCTGGGGGACTAGAGGCTACAATGAGCAGTTCTTC

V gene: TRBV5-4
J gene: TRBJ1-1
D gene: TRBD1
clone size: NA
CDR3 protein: CASSLEQGETEAFF
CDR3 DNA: TGTGCCAGCAGCTTGGAACAGGGGGAAACTGAAGCTTTCTTT

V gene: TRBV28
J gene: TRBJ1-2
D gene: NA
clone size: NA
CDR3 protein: CASSQRQPSVYGYTF
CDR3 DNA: TGTGCCAGCAGCCAACGACAGCCTTCAGTATATGGCTACACCTTC

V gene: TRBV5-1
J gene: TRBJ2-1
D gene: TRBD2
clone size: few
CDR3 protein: CASSGSGTSGEDYIYEQFF
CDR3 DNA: TGCGCCAGCAGCGGATCCGGGACTAGCGGGGAAGATTATATCTATGAGCAGTTCTTC

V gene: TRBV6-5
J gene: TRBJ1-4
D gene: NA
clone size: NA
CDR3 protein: CASSYSTGTGGLFF
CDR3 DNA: TGTGCCAGCAGTTACTCGACCGGGACCGGGGGACTGTTTTTT

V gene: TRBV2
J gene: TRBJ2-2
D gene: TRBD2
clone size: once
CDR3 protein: CASSKASGGSGELFF
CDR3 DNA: TGTGCCAGCAGTAAGGCTAGCGGGGGGTCCGGGGAGCTGTTTTTT

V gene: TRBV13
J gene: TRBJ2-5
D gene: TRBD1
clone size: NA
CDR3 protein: CASSRAGTEQETQYF
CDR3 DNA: TGTGCCAGCAGTCGAGCCGGGACAGAGCAAGAGACCCAGTACTTC

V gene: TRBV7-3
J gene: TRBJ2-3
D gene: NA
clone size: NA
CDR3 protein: CASSSGLTTDTQYF
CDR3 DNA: TGTGCCAGCAGTTCGGGACTTACCACAGATACGCAGTATTTT

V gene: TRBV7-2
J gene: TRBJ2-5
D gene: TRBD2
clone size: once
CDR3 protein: CASSSGTSGGGGTQYF
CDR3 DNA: TGTGCCAGCAGCTCGGGGACTAGCGGGGGAGGTGGGACCCAGTACTTC

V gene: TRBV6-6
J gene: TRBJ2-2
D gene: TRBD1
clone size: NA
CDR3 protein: CASRKATGRDTGELFF
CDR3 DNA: TGTGCCAGCAGAAAAGCGACAGGGCGCGACACCGGGGAGCTGTTTTTT

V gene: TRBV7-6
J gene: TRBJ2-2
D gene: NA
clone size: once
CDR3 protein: CASSLTGSYTGELFF
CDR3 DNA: TGTGCCAGCAGCTTAACCGGGAGTTACACCGGGGAGCTGTTTTTT

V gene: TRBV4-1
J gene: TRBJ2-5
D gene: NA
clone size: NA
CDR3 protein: CASSQRDNQETQYF
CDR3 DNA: TGCGCCAGCAGCCAACGGGACAACCAAGAGACCCAGTACTTC

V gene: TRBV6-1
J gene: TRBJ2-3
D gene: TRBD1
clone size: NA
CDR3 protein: CASSERDRRIPDTQYF
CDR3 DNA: TGTGCCAGCAGTGAACGGGACAGGAGGATTCCAGATACGCAGTATTTT

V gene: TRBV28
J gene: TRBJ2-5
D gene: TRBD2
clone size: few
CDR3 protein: CASRSPGLAGLQETQYF
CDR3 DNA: TGTGCCAGCCGAAGCCCGGGACTAGCGGGACTCCAAGAGACCCAGTACTTC

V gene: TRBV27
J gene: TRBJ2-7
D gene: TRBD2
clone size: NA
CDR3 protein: CASSPTSGGARYEQYF
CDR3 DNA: TGTGCCAGCAGTCCGACTAGCGGGGGGGCTAGGTACGAGCAGTACTTC

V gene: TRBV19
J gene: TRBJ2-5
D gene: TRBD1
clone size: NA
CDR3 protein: CASSTGTARQETQYF
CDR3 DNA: TGTGCCAGTAGTACCGGGACAGCAAGACAAGAGACCCAGTACTTC

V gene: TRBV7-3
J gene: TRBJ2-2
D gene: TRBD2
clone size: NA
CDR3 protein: CASTKAGGTGELFF
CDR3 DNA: TGTGCCAGCACCAAGGCGGGGGGAACCGGGGAGCTGTTTTTT

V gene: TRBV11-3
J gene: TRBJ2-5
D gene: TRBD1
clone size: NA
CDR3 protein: CASSFDRGRGETQYF
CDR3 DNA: TGTGCCAGCAGCTTTGACAGGGGGCGCGGGGAGACCCAGTACTTC

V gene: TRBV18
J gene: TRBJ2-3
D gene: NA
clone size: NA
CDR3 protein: CASSLAFSTDTQYF
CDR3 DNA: TGTGCCAGCTCACTAGCGTTCAGCACAGATACGCAGTATTTT

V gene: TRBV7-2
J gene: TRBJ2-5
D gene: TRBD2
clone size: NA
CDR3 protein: CASSLGAGGETQYF
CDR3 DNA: TGTGCCAGCAGCTTAGGAGCGGGGGGAGAGACCCAGTACTTC